One sample yielded the 30 T cell receptor beta chains listed below, sequenced in a study of OX40 agonist ivuxolimab in advanced cancers. Produced via immunoSEQ multiplex PCR; TCRdb's table is partial and in-frame only. In the table there are 49,000 or so clones, around 85% of which are singletons. The starting material was CD4+ or CD8+ T cells sorted from blood, obtained in a trial of the OX40 agonist ivuxolimab. The source is an adult with an advanced solid tumor such as melanoma, head and neck, liver or kidney cancer.

This clone came up once. The gene calls are TRBV7-3 and TRBJ2-1, with D perhaps matching TRBD1 (6 bases). V lost 5 bases to trimming and J lost 2 bases, with 19 bases between them. Looked up from germline, CDR1 is SGHTA and CDR2 is FQGTGA. The CDR3 totals 17 residues. The DNA for the CDR3 is TGTGCCAGCAGCCCCCTTGGTGGGGGCCCAGCCTACAATGAGCAGTTCTTC. The encoded protein is CASSPLGGGPAYNEQFF.

J is TRBJ2-7 and V is TRBV10-3; a weak D match, TRBD1 (6 bases). V was trimmed by 3 bases and J by 5 bases, leaving 14 bases between them. The CDR3 extends over 14 amino acids. Germline V gene lookup returns CDR1 ENHRY and CDR2 SYGVKD. This CDR3 is CAISEAQGLHEQYF. DNA for the CDR3: TGTGCCATCAGTGAAGCTCAGGGGTTGCACGAGCAGTACTTC.

The chain uses TRBV6-6 and TRBJ1-5; TRBD1 might be the D (6 bases). Germline CDR1 and CDR2: MNHNY and SVGAGI (reference sequence). This CDR3 contains 15 residues. V was pared by 5 bases and J by 2 bases, with 13 bases between. The CDR3 nucleotides read TGTGCCAGCAGTCCACGACCAGGGGGCAATCAGCCCCAGCATTTT. Its translation: CASSPRPGGNQPQHF.

The V gene is TRBV6-6, the J gene TRBJ2-5; TRBD1 agrees at 9 bases. This CDR3 region has 15 residues. Germline V CDR1 and CDR2: MNHNY, SVGAGI (reference sequence). Unmatched junction bases numbered 9, after V lost 5 bases and J lost 5 bases. In DNA, the CDR3 is TGTGCCAGCAGTCCCCCGGGACAGGGAGGGGAGACCCAGTACTTC. This translates into CASSPPGQGGETQYF.

V is TRBV4-2 and J is TRBJ2-7; D might be TRBD2 (6 bases). The CDR3 loop spans 23 amino acids. Germline V gene sequence: CDR1 LGHNA, CDR2 YNFKEQ. Trimming stripped 4 bases from V and 2 bases from J, with 39 bases between. The CDR3 loop reads CASSPYGTAILTGESKRAYEQYF. CDR3 DNA: TGTGCCAGCAGCCCTTACGGGACTGCCATACTAACGGGAGAGTCTAAAAGGGCCTACGAGCAGTACTTC.

This chain uses TRBV29-1 with TRBJ1-2; TRBD1 agrees at 7 bases. The junction had 15 bases not matched to a gene; V was cut back by 6 bases and J by 8 bases. The germline V gene encodes CDR1 SQVTM and CDR2 ANQGSEA. The CDR3 sequence is 14 residues long. The CDR3, as DNA: TGCAGCGTCCCGGAAGGGGGCAAAGGGGAGGGCTACACCTTC. Translating it yields CSVPEGGKGEGYTF.

The genes are TRBV4-1 and TRBJ1-1; 9 bases fit TRBD1. CDR3 length: 19 residues. CDR1 MGHRA and CDR2 YSYEKL come from the germline V gene. J lost 1 base, V lost 0 bases, and 12 bases had no gene match. The CDR3 spells CASSQDGGTGPGSNTEAFF. In DNA, the CDR3 is TGCGCCAGCAGCCAAGATGGTGGGACAGGGCCGGGGTCGAACACTGAAGCTTTCTTT.

The CDR3 DNA reads as TGTGCCAGCAGTTGGACGGGAGCGTTAACCTCCTACAATGAGCAGTTCTTC. It is translated as CASSWTGALTSYNEQFF. This chain joins TRBV7-9 and TRBJ2-1, with a possible D match to TRBD2 (6 bases). Trimming took 6 bases from V and 0 from J, leaving 18 bases between them. Germline CDR1 SEHNR, CDR2 FQNEAQ (reference sequence). This CDR3 has 17 amino acids.

J is TRBJ2-7 and V is TRBV28; TRBD2 might be the D (5 bases). V lost 10 bases to trimming and J lost 4 bases, with 20 bases between them. The length of the CDR3 is 14 residues. In germline, CDR1 is MDHEN, CDR2 SYDVKM. CDR3 DNA: TGTGCCACCGGACGGCGGGCCCTTTCTTACGAGCAGTACTTC. Amino acid sequence: CATGRRALSYEQYF.

The rearrangement joins TRBV7-3 to TRBJ2-5; D possibly corresponds to TRBD1 (6 bases). V was pared by 4 bases and J by 5 bases, with 11 bases between. This CDR3 has 13 amino acids. Germline CDR1 SGHTA, CDR2 FQGTGA. Here the CDR3 DNA reads TGTGCCAGCAGCTCCGCGACAGGCGAGACCCAGTACTTC. Protein sequence: CASSSATGETQYF.

The V and J genes are TRBV11-2 and TRBJ2-7; D is perhaps TRBD1 (5 bases). Germline CDR1 and CDR2: SGHAT and FQNNGV. Trimming cost V 5 bases and J 1 base, with 15 bases left between them. The CDR3 loop spans 15 amino acids. CDR3 in amino acids: CASSLLGVGSYEQYF. The CDR3 DNA reads TGTGCCAGCAGCCTGCTAGGGGTGGGGTCCTACGAGCAGTACTTC. The full variable domain, in which reference TRBV11-2 and TRBJ2-7 provide the parts outside the CDR3, is EAGVAQSPRYKIIEKRQSVAFWCNPISGHATLYWYQQILGQGPKLLIQFQNNGVVDDSQLPKDRFSAERLKGVDSTLKIQPAKLEDSAVYLCASSLLGVGSYEQYFGPGTRLTVT.

V gene TRBV4-3 combines with J gene TRBJ2-5; TRBD1 matches 9 bases. Germline V gene sequence: CDR1 LGHNA, CDR2 YSLEER. Unmatched junction bases numbered 1, after V lost 4 bases and J lost 1 base. The CDR3 has 14 residues. For the CDR3, the DNA is TGCGCCAGCAGCCTGGACAGGGGCCAAGAGACCCAGTACTTC. Residues: CASSLDRGQETQYF.

The V gene is TRBV28, the J gene TRBJ1-3, with 7 bases fitting TRBD1. Germline loops: CDR1 MDHEN, CDR2 SYDVKM. V shed 5 bases, J shed 0 bases, and the junction held 4 bases outside the gene matches. The CDR3 sequence is 15 residues long. The CDR3 is CASSPDRHSGNTIYF. CDR3 DNA: TGTGCCAGCAGTCCGGACAGGCACTCTGGAAACACCATATATTTT.

The rearrangement links TRBV18 to TRBJ1-4; TRBD1 matches at 7 bases. There are 14 residues in the CDR3. With V trimmed by 2 bases and J by 7 bases, 4 bases remained unmatched. Germline CDR1 and CDR2: KGHSH and LQKENI. In DNA, the CDR3 is TGTGCCAGCTCACCAACAGGGGTGACTGAAAAACTGTTTTTT. It yields the protein CASSPTGVTEKLFF.

The CDR3 loop is CASSFDRSTDTQYF. For the CDR3, the DNA is TGTGCCAGCAGCTTCGACAGAAGCACAGATACGCAGTATTTT. The V call is TRBV11-2, the J call TRBJ2-3; the D gene is possibly TRBD1 (5 bases). Trimming cost V 3 bases and J 0 bases, with 7 bases left between them. CDR3 size: 14 residues. Germline V gives CDR1 SGHAT, CDR2 FQNNGV.

The chain uses TRBV5-1 and TRBJ1-4; 8 bases map to TRBD1. Losses at the gene ends were 5 bases for V and 5 bases for J; bases not matched to a gene: 8. CDR3 length: 15 residues. CDR1 is SGHRS, CDR2 YFSETQ, per germline. The CDR3 is CASRPTGGENEKLFF. The CDR3 coding sequence is TGCGCCAGCAGACCCACAGGGGGGGAGAATGAAAAACTGTTTTTT.

This clone was found once. The chain has TRBV28 and TRBJ1-1; D remains ambiguous. This CDR3 has 14 amino acids. Germline lookup yields CDR1 MDHEN and CDR2 SYDVKM. Between the trimmed V and J ends, which lost 4 bases and 4 bases, there was a span of 13 bases. The CDR3 coding sequence is TGTGCCAGCAGTTACGCCGCGGGAGCCACTGAAGCTTTCTTT. Its translation is CASSYAAGATEAFF.

This chain joins TRBV5-1 and TRBJ1-1, with unresolved D. This CDR3 comprises 14 residues. V was clipped by 2 bases and J by 1 base, with 9 bases between them. Germline CDR1 reads SGHRS; CDR2 reads YFSETQ. DNA for the CDR3: TGCGCCAGCAGCTTAGCTAACCCGAACACTGAAGCTTTCTTT. This translates into CASSLANPNTEAFF.

DNA for the CDR3: TGTGCCAGCAGTTACACCGGGGACACGAATCAGCCCCAGCATTTT. Its translation: CASSYTGDTNQPQHF. V and J are TRBV6-6 and TRBJ1-5; possibly TRBD1 for D (6 bases). The CDR3 is 15 residues long. The germline gives CDR1 MNHNY, CDR2 SVGAGI (reference sequence). Between the trimmed V and J ends, which lost 2 bases and 4 bases, there was a span of 12 bases.

This chain links TRBV4-1 with TRBJ2-4; tentatively, D is TRBD2 (6 bases). In germline, CDR1 is MGHRA, CDR2 YSYEKL. This CDR3 is built from 15 residues. The V end lost 1 base, the J end lost 8 bases, and 15 bases lay between the germline ends. The CDR3 DNA sequence: TGCGCCAGCAGCCAAGGGAGGGCCGACGCGTACATTCAGTACTTC. Protein product: CASSQGRADAYIQYF.

The chain links TRBV7-3 to TRBJ2-1, with TRBD2 matching over 9 bases. Losses at the gene ends were 2 bases for V and 6 bases for J; bases not matched to a gene: 8. CDR3 length: 16 residues. Looked up from germline, CDR1 is SGHTA and CDR2 is FQGTGA. The CDR3 DNA reads TGTGCCAGCAGCTTATCGATGTCTAGCGGGGCCAATGAGCAGTTCTTC. Encoded protein: CASSLSMSSGANEQFF.

The chain has TRBV19 and TRBJ2-5; either TRBD1 or TRBD2 may fit D (5 bases each). V lost 6 bases and J 11 bases, leaving 28 bases between the germline ends. CDR3 size: 16 residues. Per the germline V gene, CDR1 is LNHDA and CDR2 is SQIVND (reference sequence). The CDR3 DNA is TGTGCCAGTAGCTTTCAGGGTACCGCGAATATGTGGGAGCAGTACTTC. This translates into CASSFQGTANMWEQYF. Based on the CDR3 plus reference TRBV19 and TRBJ2-5, the full variable domain is DGGITQSPKYLFRKEGQNVTLSCEQNLNHDAMYWYRQDPGQGLRLIYYSQIVNDFQKGDIAEGYSVSREKKESFPLTVTSAQKNPTAFYLCASSFQGTANMWEQYFGPGTRLLVL.

The DNA for the CDR3 is TGTGCCAGCAGAGAAACGGCGGGGGCGCATGACGAGCAGTACTTC. Its translation: CASRETAGAHDEQYF. The chain joins TRBV6-1 to TRBJ2-7, with a possible D match to TRBD2 (7 bases). V lost 6 bases to trimming and J lost 5 bases, with 20 bases between them. The CDR3 extends over 15 amino acids. In germline, CDR1 is MNHNS, CDR2 SASEGT.

This chain connects TRBV7-9 to TRBJ2-2; no definite D call. CDR1 is SEHNR and CDR2 is FQNEAQ in the germline V gene (reference sequence). V lost 1 base and J lost 6, with 9 bases in between. The length of the CDR3 is 14 residues. The CDR3 loop reads CASSLGGVAGELFF. DNA of the CDR3: TGTGCCAGCAGCTTAGGCGGTGTGGCCGGGGAGCTGTTTTTT.

This chain links TRBV29-1 with TRBJ2-1; TRBD2 matches at 13 bases. The CDR3 runs 14 residues. Per germline, CDR1 SQVTM and CDR2 ANQGSEA. The V segment lost 5 bases and the J segment 6 bases; nucleotides outside the gene matches: 4. The CDR3, as DNA: TGCAGCGTTTGGGGACTAGCGGGATTCAATGAGCAGTTCTTC. This encodes CSVWGLAGFNEQFF.

This clone was seen a few times. The rearrangement joins TRBV7-9 to TRBJ2-7, with D possibly TRBD2 on 5 matching bases. Trimming removed 5 bases from V and 3 bases from J, with 8 bases in between. Germline CDR1 reads SEHNR; CDR2 reads FQNEAQ (reference sequence). The CDR3 covers 12 residues. The CDR3 sequence is CASSAGLYEQYF. The CDR3 region has the DNA TGTGCCAGCAGCGCCGGACTCTACGAGCAGTACTTC.

J is TRBJ2-1 and V is TRBV13; 7 nucleotides match TRBD1. V trimming: 0 bases; J trimming: 5 bases; junction bases outside the gene matches: 4. The CDR3 contains 15 residues. Germline loops: CDR1 PRHDT, CDR2 FYEKMQ (reference sequence). CDR3 protein: CASSLGRGIDNEQFF. Here the CDR3 DNA reads TGTGCCAGCAGCTTAGGCAGGGGGATCGACAATGAGCAGTTCTTC. Full variable domain (missing parts from reference TRBV13 and TRBJ2-1): AAGVIQSPRHLIKEKRETATLKCYPIPRHDTVYWYQQGPGQDPQFLISFYEKMQSDKGSIPDRFSAQQFSDYHSELNMSSLELGDSALYFCASSLGRGIDNEQFFGPGTRLTVL.

This clone was detected a few times. In nucleotides, the CDR3 is TGTGCCAGCAGTGCCCTAGCGGGGGGACAAGAGACCCAGTACTTC. Translation: CASSALAGGQETQYF. The chain employs TRBV6-1 and TRBJ2-5; 11 bases line up with TRBD2. Losses at the gene ends were 4 bases for V and 2 bases for J; bases not matched to a gene: 3. CDR3 size: 15 residues. From germline, CDR1 is MNHNS and CDR2 SASEGT.

DNA for the CDR3: TGCGCCAGCAGCTCGGGACTAGCGGGAGGATACTACAATGAGCAGTTCTTC. Its translation is CASSSGLAGGYYNEQFF. The gene calls are TRBV5-1 and TRBJ2-1, with 15 bases fitting TRBD2. CDR1 is SGHRS, CDR2 YFSETQ, per germline. After removal of 3 bases from V and 3 bases from J, the junction contained 4 bases not matched to a gene. The CDR3 extends over 17 amino acids.

This chain uses TRBV19 with TRBJ1-4; 9 nucleotides match TRBD1. CDR1 is LNHDA and CDR2 is SQIVND in the germline V gene (reference sequence). The CDR3 runs to 16 residues. Trimming cost V 5 bases and J 5 bases; bases outside gene matches: 9. The DNA for the CDR3 is TGTGCCAGTAGTCACGGCGGACAGGGGATGAATGAAAAACTGTTTTTT. Its translation is CASSHGGQGMNEKLFF.